The entry below gives a single T cell receptor beta chain sequence along with its context. Its specificity is not known. V shed 4 bases and J shed 4 bases, with 20 bases lying between them. Germline CDR1 SGHKS, CDR2 YYEKEE (reference sequence). The CDR3 covers 16 residues. The donors were all healthy and Caucasian. Unique molecular identifiers were present on the cDNA, which also gained a universal primer site by template switching. Using its own MiXCR run on the 5' RACE reads, TCRdb lists one record per CDR3 protein. The sample holds a few hundred thousand distinct CDR3 sequences, approximately 8.7% seen once. This sample was taken from a study of identical twins. Study findings and constraints: Zero-insertion analyses were open to partial confounding by invariant MAIT and iNKT cells. Out-of-frame TCR alpha sharing observed in monozygotic twins exceeded model estimates.

The receptor comes from a woman between 50 and 59 years old in good health. The sequencing sample was made of naive T cells sorted from blood. V usage is TRBV5-5 and J usage is TRBJ2-5, with D possibly TRBD2 on 6 matching bases. The CDR3 DNA is TGTGCCAGCAGCCCCCTGGCGGGATTGAGTCGAGAGACCCAGTACTTC. This encodes CASSPLAGLSRETQYF. Together with reference TRBV5-5 and TRBJ2-5, the CDR3 gives the full variable domain: DAGVTQSPTHLIKTRGQQVTLRCSPISGHKSVSWYQQVLGQGPQFIFQYYEKEERGRGNFPDRFSARQFPNYSSELNVNALLLGDSALYLCASSPLAGLSRETQYFGPGTRLLVL.